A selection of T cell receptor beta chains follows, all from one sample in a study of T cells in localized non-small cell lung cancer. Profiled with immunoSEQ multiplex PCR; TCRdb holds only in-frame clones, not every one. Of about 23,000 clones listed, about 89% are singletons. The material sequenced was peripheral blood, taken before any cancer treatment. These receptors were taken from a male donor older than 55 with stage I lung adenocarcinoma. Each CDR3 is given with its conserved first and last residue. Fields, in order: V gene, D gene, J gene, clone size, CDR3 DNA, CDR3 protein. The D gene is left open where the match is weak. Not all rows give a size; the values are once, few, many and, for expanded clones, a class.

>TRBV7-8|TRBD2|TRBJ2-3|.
TGTGCCAGCAGCTTAGCCTACCGACTAGCGGAGCTTGTTTCTAGCACAGATACGCAGTATTTT
CASSLAYRLAELVSSTDTQYF
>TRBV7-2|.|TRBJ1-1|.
TGTGCCAGCAGCTTAGGACACCTAAGCACTGAAGCTTTCTTT
CASSLGHLSTEAFF
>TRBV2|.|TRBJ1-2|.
TGTGCCAGCACCGTGACAGAGACTAACGGCTACACCTTC
CASTVTETNGYTF
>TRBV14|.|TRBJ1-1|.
TGTGCCAGCAGCCAACTCATGAACACTGAAGCTTTCTTT
CASSQLMNTEAFF
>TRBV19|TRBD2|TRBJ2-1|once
TGTGCCAGTAGGGAACTAGCGGGAATTGCCAATGAGCAGTTCTTC
CASRELAGIANEQFF
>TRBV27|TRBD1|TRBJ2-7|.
TGTGCCAGTGCCGCCGGGACAGGTCGTTCCTACGAGCAGTACTTC
CASAAGTGRSYEQYF
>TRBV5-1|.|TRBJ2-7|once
TGCGCCAGCAGCCCGGGGCGGGACAGATATACCGAGCAGTACTTC
CASSPGRDRYTEQYF
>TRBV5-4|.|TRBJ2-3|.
TGTGCCAGCAGCCTGGACAGTTCAGATACGCAGTATTTT
CASSLDSSDTQYF
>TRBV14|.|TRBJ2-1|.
TGTGCCAGCAGCCAAGAACCGGACAGCTCCTACAATGAGCAGTTCTTC
CASSQEPDSSYNEQFF
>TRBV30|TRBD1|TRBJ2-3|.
TGTGCCACGGACGGACAGGGTTCTTCTACGCAGTATTTT
CATDGQGSSTQYF
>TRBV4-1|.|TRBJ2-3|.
TGCGCCAGCAGCCCCGTGGCAGGGGACACAGATACGCAGTATTTT
CASSPVAGDTDTQYF
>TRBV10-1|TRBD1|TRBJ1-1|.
TGCGCCATCATGGACAGGGATACTGAAGCTTTCTTT
CAIMDRDTEAFF
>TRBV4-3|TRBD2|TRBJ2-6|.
TGCGCCAGCAGCCAAGATTGGGCGGGGGCTGGGGCCAACGTCCTGACTTTC
CASSQDWAGAGANVLTF
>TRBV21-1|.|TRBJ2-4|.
TGTGCCAGCAGCAAAAGTCCCTCAGAATCGAGAGCGGCTCGCAGTAAAAACATTCAGTACTTC
CASSKSPSESRAARSKNIQYF
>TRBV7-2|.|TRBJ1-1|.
TGTGCCAGCAGCTTAAACGGCTTGCTGTTCGCTGAAGCTTTCTTT
CASSLNGLLFAEAFF
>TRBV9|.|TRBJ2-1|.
TGTGCCAGCAGCGTAGTCGGGATTTCCTACAATGAGCAGTTCTTC
CASSVVGISYNEQFF
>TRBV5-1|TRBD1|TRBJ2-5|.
TGCGCCAGCAGCCCAGGGACAGGGTTCCAAGAGACCCAGTACTTC
CASSPGTGFQETQYF
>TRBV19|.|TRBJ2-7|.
TGTGCCAGTAGTTCGGGAGACTCCTACGAGCAGTACTTC
CASSSGDSYEQYF
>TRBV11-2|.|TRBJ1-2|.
TGTGCCAGCAGCCATGAAGGGGACGGCTACACCTTC
CASSHEGDGYTF
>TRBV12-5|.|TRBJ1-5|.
TGTGCTAGTGCCCAGGGGTTCCTCCCCCAGCATTTT
CASAQGFLPQHF
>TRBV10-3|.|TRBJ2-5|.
TGTGCCATCAGGCCGGGGGACTACCAAGAGACCCAGTACTTC
CAIRPGDYQETQYF
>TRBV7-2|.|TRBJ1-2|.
TGTGCCAGCAGCTTAGATCGGAGCTATGGCTACACCTTC
CASSLDRSYGYTF
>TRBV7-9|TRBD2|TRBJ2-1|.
TGTGCCAGCAGCATCCTCCTACTAGCGGGAGGTCTGAATGAGCAGTTCTTC
CASSILLLAGGLNEQFF
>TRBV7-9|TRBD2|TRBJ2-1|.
TGTGCCAGCACAGCTAGCGGGAACTACAATGAGCAGTTCTTC
CASTASGNYNEQFF
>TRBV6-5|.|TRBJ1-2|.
TGTGCCAGCAGTCGCCGGGACGGAGGGGATGGCTACACCTTC
CASSRRDGGDGYTF
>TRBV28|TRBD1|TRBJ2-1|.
TGTGCCAGCAGTGAAAGGACAGGGATGAATGAGCAGTTCTTC
CASSERTGMNEQFF
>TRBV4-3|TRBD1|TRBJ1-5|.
TGCGCCAGCAGTCAGGACAGGGTTGGCAATCAGCCCCAGCATTTT
CASSQDRVGNQPQHF
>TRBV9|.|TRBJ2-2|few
TGTGCCAGCAGCGTAGGGACACTCGAACGCACCGGGGAGCTGTTTTTT
CASSVGTLERTGELFF
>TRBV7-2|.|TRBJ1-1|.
TGTGCCAGCAGCTTAGTGGGGGTAAACACTGAAGCTTTCTTT
CASSLVGVNTEAFF
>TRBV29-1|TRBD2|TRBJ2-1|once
TGCAGCGTTGAACGGACTAGCGGGAGTGACGATGAGCAGTTCTTC
CSVERTSGSDDEQFF
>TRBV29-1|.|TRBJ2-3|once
TGCAGCGTTGAACCCTCCCCTCCGGGAGATACGCAGTATTTT
CSVEPSPPGDTQYF
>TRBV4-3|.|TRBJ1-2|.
TGCGCCAGCAGCCAAGCGGGGGGGACCCACTATGGCTACACCTTC
CASSQAGGTHYGYTF
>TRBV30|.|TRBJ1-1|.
TGTGCCTGGAGTGGTCCGGACACTGAAGCTTTCTTT
CAWSGPDTEAFF
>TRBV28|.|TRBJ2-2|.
TGTGCCAGCAGTTTACTCGGCACCGGGGAGCTGTTTTTT
CASSLLGTGELFF
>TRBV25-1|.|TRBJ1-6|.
TGTGCCAGCAGTGAAATCGTTATCGGGGTTGGGCCACCCCTCCACTTT
CASSEIVIGVGPPLHF
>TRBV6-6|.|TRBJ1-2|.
TGTGCCAGCACGGCGCCAGAAGGTGGCTACACCTTC
CASTAPEGGYTF
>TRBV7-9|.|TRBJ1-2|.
TGTGCCAGCAGCTTACCCAGGTCGAGAGGCTACACCTTC
CASSLPRSRGYTF
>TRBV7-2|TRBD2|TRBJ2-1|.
TGTGCCAGCAGCCCTCTAGCGGGGAACTACAATGAGCAGTTCTTC
CASSPLAGNYNEQFF
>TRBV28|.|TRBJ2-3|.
TGTGCCAGCAGTCCAGCCAGGGGGAGGTCACACACAGATACGCAGTATTTT
CASSPARGRSHTDTQYF
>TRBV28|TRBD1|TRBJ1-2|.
TGTGCCAGCAGTTTATTAGGGGGCCGAGCTAACTATGGCTACACCTTC
CASSLLGGRANYGYTF
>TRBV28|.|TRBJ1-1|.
TGTGTCAGCAGTCAGGGTGGATATATGAACACTGAAGCTTTCTTT
CVSSQGGYMNTEAFF
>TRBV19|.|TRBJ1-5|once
TGTGCCAGTAGTATAGATAACCGAAATCAGCCCCAGCATTTT
CASSIDNRNQPQHF
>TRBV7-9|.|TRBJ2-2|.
TGTGCCAGCAGCTTAGGGGGACTCGGGGAGCTGTTTTTT
CASSLGGLGELFF
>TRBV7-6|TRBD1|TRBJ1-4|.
TGTGCCAGCGGACCAACCCCCGGGACAGCGGTGTTTTTT
CASGPTPGTAVFF
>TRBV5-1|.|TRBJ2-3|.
TGCGCCAGCAGCTTGGCCGTCCTCGTGGATACGCAGTATTTT
CASSLAVLVDTQYF